This TCR beta chain appears in the sequencing data of a study of T cell responses to AZD1222 COVID-19 vaccine. Study outcomes and limitations: Among the donors, most were white British and more were female, and clonal diversity was possibly underestimated. Rises in breadth and depth of Spike-specific TCRs came after two AZD1222 doses. Spike-wide vaccine-associated CD4 TCRs dominated at 160-218 and 743-854.

The CDR3 is made up of 15 amino acids. V was trimmed by 10 bases and J by 4 bases, leaving 22 bases between them. Germline V gene lookup returns CDR1 LNHDA and CDR2 SQIVND (reference sequence). This clone has only one observation. Its antigen is currently unknown. Libraries were prepared by immunoSEQ multiplex PCR; TCRdb keeps only in-frame clonotypes and omits some of them. The profile covers approximately 90,000 clones, with about 88% appearing a single time and around 5.5% taken by the ten largest. The receptor was derived from an adult who received the AZD1222 COVID-19 vaccine. This rearrangement joins TRBV19 to TRBJ1-2; D is ambiguous. The sequencing here drew on peripheral blood, taken 28 days after the second AZD1222 dose. The CDR3 nucleotides read TGTGCCACTACGGGAACGGGCCAGGAGGCCTATGGCTACACCTTC. Residues: CATTGTGQEAYGYTF.